This is a list of T cell receptor beta chains from one sample in a study of Graves' ophthalmopathy and Graves' hyperthyroidism. TCRdb reprocessed the multiplex PCR reads via MiXCR and lists one record per CDR3 protein. The sample has about 620,000 distinct CDR3 sequences; 22% are singletons. Source material: peripheral blood. The receptors shown here come from a woman aged 18-29 years with stable Graves' hyperthyroidism. Some clones in this sample may be carry-over from other donors' samples. CDR3s include the opening cysteine and the closing phenylalanine or tryptophan. D genes are given only for firm matches. Clone size is stated in some rows and not others, as once, few, many or a class when expanded.

clone_size j_call d_call v_call cdr3_nt cdr3_aa
many TRBJ2-5 . TRBV27 TGTGCCAGCAGTTTCAATGGGGAGACCCAGTACTTC CASSFNGETQYF
few TRBJ2-7 . TRBV6-2/TRBV6-3 TGTGCCAGCAGTTACCAGGCGGCATCAGCCTACGAGCAGTACTTC CASSYQAASAYEQYF
. TRBJ2-5 . TRBV9 TGTGCCAGCAGCCCCCGACCCCAGATACAAGAGACCCAGTACTTC CASSPRPQIQETQYF
. TRBJ2-7 . TRBV20-1 TGCAGTGCTCTCGGGTATGACACCACCTACGAGCAGTACTTC CSALGYDTTYEQYF
many TRBJ2-5 TRBD2 TRBV12-3/TRBV12-4 TGTGCCAGCAGTGGGACTAGCGGGGAGACCCAGTACTTC CASSGTSGETQYF
. TRBJ2-5 . TRBV24-1 TGTGCCACCAGTAACGCAGCCCAAGAGACCCAGTACTTC CATSNAAQETQYF
few TRBJ1-6 . TRBV18 TGTGCCAGCTCACCGTATCAGAACGGGAATTCACCCCTCCACTTT CASSPYQNGNSPLHF
. TRBJ1-5 . TRBV20-1 TGCAGTGCTAGAGAGGCGTTTCAGCCCCAGCATTTT CSAREAFQPQHF
few TRBJ2-5 TRBD2 TRBV6-5 TGTGCCAGCAGTTACTTTAGCGGGAGGGGAGAGACCCAGTACTTC CASSYFSGRGETQYF
. TRBJ1-1 TRBD1 TRBV28 TGTGCCAGCAGTTTACCAGGGACAGCGGGTAACACTGAAGCTTTCTTT CASSLPGTAGNTEAFF
many TRBJ2-7 TRBD1 TRBV5-1 TGCGCCAGCAGCCCAGAGGACAGGGTGCCCTACGAGCAGTACTTC CASSPEDRVPYEQYF
many TRBJ1-1 . TRBV6-1 TGTGCCACCCACCCAGGACGGTTGAACACTGAAGCTTTCTTT CATHPGRLNTEAFF
. TRBJ2-7 TRBD1 TRBV6-1 TGTGCCAGCAGTGAGGGACAGGCTTTCTACGAGCAGTACTTC CASSEGQAFYEQYF